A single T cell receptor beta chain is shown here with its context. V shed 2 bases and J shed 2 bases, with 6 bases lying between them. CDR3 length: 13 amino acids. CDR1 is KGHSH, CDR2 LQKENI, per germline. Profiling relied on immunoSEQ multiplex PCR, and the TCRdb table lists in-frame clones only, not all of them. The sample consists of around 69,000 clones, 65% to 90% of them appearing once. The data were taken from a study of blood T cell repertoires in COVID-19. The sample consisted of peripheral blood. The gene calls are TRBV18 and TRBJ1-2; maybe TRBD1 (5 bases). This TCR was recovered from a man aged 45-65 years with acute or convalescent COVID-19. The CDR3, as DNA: TGTGCCAGCTCACCAGCAGGGAACTATGGCTACACCTTC. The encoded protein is CASSPAGNYGYTF.